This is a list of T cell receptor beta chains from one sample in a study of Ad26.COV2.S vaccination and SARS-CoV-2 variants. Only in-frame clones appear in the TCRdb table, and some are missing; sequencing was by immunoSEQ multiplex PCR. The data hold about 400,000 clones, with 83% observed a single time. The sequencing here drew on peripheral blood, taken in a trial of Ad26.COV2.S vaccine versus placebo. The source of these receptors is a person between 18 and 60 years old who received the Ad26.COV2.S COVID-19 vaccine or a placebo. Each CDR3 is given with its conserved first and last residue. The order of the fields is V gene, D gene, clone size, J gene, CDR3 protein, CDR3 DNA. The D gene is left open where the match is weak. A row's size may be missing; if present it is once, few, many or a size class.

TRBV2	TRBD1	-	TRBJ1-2	CASSSREGAISSYGYTF	TGTGCCAGCAGTTCCCGAGAGGGGGCGATATCTTCCTATGGCTACACCTTC
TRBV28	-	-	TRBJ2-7	CASSPAYEQYF	TGTGCCAGCAGCCCAGCATACGAGCAGTACTTC
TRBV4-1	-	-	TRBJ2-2	CASSQYPHSRTGELFF	TGCGCCAGCAGCCAATATCCCCACAGTCGAACCGGGGAGCTGTTTTTT
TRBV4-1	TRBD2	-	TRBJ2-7	CASSQDGPAGGIYEQYF	TGCGCCAGCAGCCAAGATGGACCAGCGGGGGGGATCTACGAGCAGTACTTC
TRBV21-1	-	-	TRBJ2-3	CASSNPSGGSCSSTDTQYF	TGTGCCAGCAGCAATCCTAGCGGGGGGTCTTGTTCTAGCACAGATACGCAGTATTTT
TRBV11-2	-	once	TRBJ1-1	CASSLLTNVNTEAFF	TGTGCCAGCAGCTTATTGACCAATGTGAACACTGAAGCTTTCTTT
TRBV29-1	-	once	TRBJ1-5	CSVGVGNSNQPQHF	TGCAGCGTTGGGGTGGGGAATAGCAATCAGCCCCAGCATTTT
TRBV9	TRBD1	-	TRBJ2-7	CASSEDLRTGGIYEQYF	TGTGCCAGCAGTGAAGACCTCCGGACAGGGGGGATCTACGAGCAGTACTTC
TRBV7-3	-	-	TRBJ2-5	CASSLTGSRETQYF	TGTGCCAGCAGCTTAACAGGTAGCCGGGAGACCCAGTACTTC
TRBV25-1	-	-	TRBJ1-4	CATHGTGNEKLFF	TGTGCCACCCACGGGACGGGTAATGAAAAACTGTTTTTT
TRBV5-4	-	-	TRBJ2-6	CASRGGRGYGANVLTF	TGTGCCAGCCGAGGCGGCAGGGGATATGGGGCCAACGTCCTGACTTTC
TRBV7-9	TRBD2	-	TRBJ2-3	CASRPTSGRLRGDTQYF	TGTGCCAGCAGACCGACTAGCGGGAGGCTCCGGGGGGATACGCAGTATTTT
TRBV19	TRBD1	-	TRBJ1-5	CASSVGSGQGLLGNQPQHF	TGTGCCAGTAGTGTCGGATCGGGACAGGGCCTTTTGGGCAATCAGCCCCAGCATTTT
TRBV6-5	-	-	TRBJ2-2	CASRLDRLTGELFF	TGTGCCAGCAGACTAGACAGACTGACCGGGGAGCTGTTTTTT
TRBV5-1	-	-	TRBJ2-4	CASSSKVTGQDGIQYF	TGCGCCAGCAGCTCCAAGGTCACCGGGCAGGACGGCATTCAGTACTTC
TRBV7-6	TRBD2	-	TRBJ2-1	CASSLLGLAGGPSNEQFF	TGTGCCAGCAGCTTACTAGGACTAGCGGGGGGGCCTAGTAATGAGCAGTTCTTC